This T cell receptor (beta chain) was profiled in a study of cytomegalovirus exposure and HLA in healthy donors. Findings and limits, study-wide: Cytomegalovirus association was listed for 164 TCR beta chains.

The protocol was immunoSEQ multiplex PCR, while the TCRdb copy is restricted to in-frame clones and leaves out a portion. Here the sample spans over 200,000 clones, around 78% being singletons. Germline V lookup: CDR1 MNHNS, CDR2 SASEGT. Deletions cut 1 base from V and 3 bases from J, with 21 bases between. The CDR3 length is 19 residues. In the case of this clone: Its target is not known.

The chain combines TRBV6-1 with TRBJ1-4, with D possibly being TRBD1 (6 bases). The sample comprised PBMCs. The TCR comes from a woman younger than 35 in good health and CMV-seronegative. Written as DNA, the CDR3 is TGTGCCAGCAGTGAAGTCAACTACAGGGTTACGGGGGCTAATGAAAAACTGTTTTTT. Translating gives CASSEVNYRVTGANEKLFF.